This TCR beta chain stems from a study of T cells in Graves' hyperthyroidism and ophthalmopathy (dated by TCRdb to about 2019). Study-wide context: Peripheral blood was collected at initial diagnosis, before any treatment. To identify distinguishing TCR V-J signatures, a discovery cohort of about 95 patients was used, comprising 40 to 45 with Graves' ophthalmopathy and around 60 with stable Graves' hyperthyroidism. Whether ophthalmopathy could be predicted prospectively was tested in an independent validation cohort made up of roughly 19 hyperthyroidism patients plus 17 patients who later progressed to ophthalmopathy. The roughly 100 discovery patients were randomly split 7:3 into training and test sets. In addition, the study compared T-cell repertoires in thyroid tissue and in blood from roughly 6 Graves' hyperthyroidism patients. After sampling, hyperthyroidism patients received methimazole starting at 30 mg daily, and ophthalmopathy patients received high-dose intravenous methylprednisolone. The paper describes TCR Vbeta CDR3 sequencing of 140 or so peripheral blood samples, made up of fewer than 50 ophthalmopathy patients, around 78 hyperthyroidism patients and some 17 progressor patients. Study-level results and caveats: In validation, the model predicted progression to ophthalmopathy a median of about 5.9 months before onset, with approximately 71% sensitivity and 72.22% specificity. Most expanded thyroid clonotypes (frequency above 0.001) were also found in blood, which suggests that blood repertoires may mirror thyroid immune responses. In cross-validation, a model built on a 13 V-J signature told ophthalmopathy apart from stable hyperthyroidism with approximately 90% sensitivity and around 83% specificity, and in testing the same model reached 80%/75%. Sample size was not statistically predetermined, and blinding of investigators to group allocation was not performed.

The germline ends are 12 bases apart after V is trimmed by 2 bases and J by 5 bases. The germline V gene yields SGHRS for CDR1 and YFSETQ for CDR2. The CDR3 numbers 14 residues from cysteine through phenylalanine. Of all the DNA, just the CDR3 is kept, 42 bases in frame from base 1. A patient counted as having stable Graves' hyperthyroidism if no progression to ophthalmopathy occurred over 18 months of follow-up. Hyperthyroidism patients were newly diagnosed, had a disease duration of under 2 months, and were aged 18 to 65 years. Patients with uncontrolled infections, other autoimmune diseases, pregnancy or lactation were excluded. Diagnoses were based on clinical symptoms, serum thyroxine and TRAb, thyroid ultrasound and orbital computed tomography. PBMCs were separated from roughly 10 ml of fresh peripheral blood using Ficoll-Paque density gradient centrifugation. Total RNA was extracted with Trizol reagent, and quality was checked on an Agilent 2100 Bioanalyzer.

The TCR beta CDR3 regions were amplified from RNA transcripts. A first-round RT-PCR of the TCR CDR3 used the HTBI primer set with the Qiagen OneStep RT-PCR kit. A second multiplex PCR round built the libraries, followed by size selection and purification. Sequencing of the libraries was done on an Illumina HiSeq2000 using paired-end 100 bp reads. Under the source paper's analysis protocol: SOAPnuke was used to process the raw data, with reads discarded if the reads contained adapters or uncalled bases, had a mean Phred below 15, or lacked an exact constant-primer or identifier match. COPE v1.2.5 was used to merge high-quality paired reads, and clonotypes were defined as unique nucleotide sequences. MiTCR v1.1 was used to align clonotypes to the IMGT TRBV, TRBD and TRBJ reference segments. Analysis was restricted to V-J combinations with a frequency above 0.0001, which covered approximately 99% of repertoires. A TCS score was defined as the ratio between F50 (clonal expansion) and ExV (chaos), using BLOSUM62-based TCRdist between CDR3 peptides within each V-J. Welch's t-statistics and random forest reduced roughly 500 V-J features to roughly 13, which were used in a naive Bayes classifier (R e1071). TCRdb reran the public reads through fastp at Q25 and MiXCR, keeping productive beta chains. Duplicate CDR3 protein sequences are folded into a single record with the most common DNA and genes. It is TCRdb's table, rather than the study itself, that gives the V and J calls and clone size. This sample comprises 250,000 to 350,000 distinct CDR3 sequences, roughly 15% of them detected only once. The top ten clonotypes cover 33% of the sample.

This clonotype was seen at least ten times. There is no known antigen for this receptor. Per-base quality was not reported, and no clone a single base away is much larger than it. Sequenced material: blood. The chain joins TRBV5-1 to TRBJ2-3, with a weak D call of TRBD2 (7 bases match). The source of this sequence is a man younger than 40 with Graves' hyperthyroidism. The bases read TGCGCCAGCAGCTTTCGGGGGGCGCAAGATACGCAGTATTTT. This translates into CASSFRGAQDTQYF.